Reported below is one T cell receptor (beta chain). Individuals drawn from under 30 US areas were about 18 to 90 years old. This CDR3 region has 16 residues. V was clipped by 2 bases and J by 3 bases; unmatched bases: 4. Germline V CDR1 and CDR2: ENHRY, SYGVKD. The sample comes from a study of blood T cell repertoires in COVID-19. Overall study: Samples representing acute and convalescent COVID-19 were sourced from the United States, Italy and Spain. PBMCs, B-cell-depleted T cells, or T cells were the source of the cDNA or gDNA that made up the material.

Original data processing: It was from reference gene primer amplification that nucleated cell counts were estimated. TCRdb's table, derived via immunoSEQ multiplex PCR, lists solely in-frame clones and lacks some. That table supplies the V and J calls and clone size; D and trimming were determined from the DNA. This repertoire shows 380,000 or so clones, more than 75% found once; its top ten account for more than 0.85%. The clonotype originates from a woman aged 25 to 45 with acute COVID-19. Sequenced: PBMCs or T cells enriched from blood (not recorded which). The V call is TRBV10-3, the J call TRBJ1-5; 10 bases map to TRBD1. CDR3 sequence reads: CAISEPGTGANQPQHF. In DNA, the CDR3 is TGTGCCATCAGTGAGCCCGGGACAGGGGCCAATCAGCCCCAGCATTTT.